This T cell receptor (beta chain) was identified during a study of monozygotic twins with inflammatory bowel disease. Study results and caveats: Background noise in patient repertoires may stem from differing immunosuppressive treatments.

Worth noting for this clonotype: The antigen is not known.

The authors ran two nested PCRs of roughly 16 and 10 cycles on TCRalpha and TCRbeta cDNA. After re-calling the 5' RACE reads, TCRdb lists one entry per CDR3 protein, DNA absent. The sample table includes around 40,000 distinct CDR3 sequences. CDR1 is SSHAT and CDR2 is FNYEAQ in the germline V gene (reference sequence). The CDR3 contains 11 residues. Material for sequencing was blood. The receptor was derived from a human donor with ulcerative colitis or Crohn's disease, or a healthy co-twin of an affected twin (not recorded which). J is TRBJ2-5 and V is TRBV7-7; TCRdb gives TRBD1 as the D gene, but with no DNA this cannot be confirmed. The CDR3: CAAGGRGTQYF.